A single sample is the source of the 20 T cell receptor delta chains below, sequenced in a study of gamma-delta chains in newborns, infants, children. TCRdb called clones from the reads again using CATT. The table lists approximately 5,200 delta-chain clones, approximately 5.2% of them singletons, with 5.5% to 7% in the top ten. Sequenced sample: blood. These TCRs come from a child who was a newborn, infant or young child, either healthy, febrile or measles-vaccinated (not recorded which).

This clone is medium-sized. This chain joins TRDV2 and TRDJ1, with 12 bases aligning to TRDD3. The CDR3 loop spans 16 amino acids. In germline, CDR1 is GEAIGNYY, CDR2 EKD. J gave up 2 bases and V 3 bases, and 6 bases lay outside the gene matches. In DNA form, the CDR3 reads TGTGCCTGTGACCTACTGGGGGATACAAGGACCGATAAACTCATCTTT. Amino acids: CACDLLGDTRTDKLIF.

This chain uses TRDV1 with TRDJ1; 9 bases line up with TRDD3. With V trimmed by 2 bases and J by 0 bases, 22 bases remained unmatched. CDR1 is TSWWSYY and CDR2 is QGS in the germline V gene. The CDR3 runs 22 residues. CDR3 sequence reads: CALGEAASSTGGYSQYTDKLIF. The CDR3 nucleotides read TGTGCTCTTGGGGAAGCTGCCTCCTCGACGGGGGGATACAGTCAATACACCGATAAACTCATCTTT.

In its sample, this clone ranks as medium-sized (0.01 to 0.1%). The same CDR3 also results from other DNA sequences found in this sample. J is TRDJ1 and V is TRDV2, with 9 bases lining up with TRDD3. CDR1 GEAIGNYY and CDR2 EKD come from the germline V gene. The V and J ends lost 3 bases and 0 bases, in that order; junction bases with no gene match: 16. The CDR3 extends over 19 amino acids. In DNA, the CDR3 is TGTGCCTGTGACTCTGTCGAGTCTAGGGGGATACCTTACACCGATAAACTCATCTTT. This encodes CACDSVESRGIPYTDKLIF.

This clone is deemed medium-sized. The sample has other DNA sequences that encode this CDR3 too. The chain joins TRDV2 to TRDJ1; 8 nucleotides align to TRDD3. The CDR3 totals 15 residues. Per germline, CDR1 GEAIGNYY and CDR2 EKD. The ends lost 3 bases at V and 0 bases at J; junction bases unmatched: 5. The CDR3 spells CACDRLLGDTDKLIF. The CDR3 DNA reads as TGTGCCTGTGACCGATTACTGGGGGACACCGATAAACTCATCTTT.

This clone was observed a handful of times. A much larger clone differs from this one at a single base, so this may be a read error. Other DNA sequences within the sample encode an identical CDR3. The rearrangement uses TRDV2 and TRDJ1, with 8 bases lining up with TRDD3. Germline CDR1 is GEAIGNYY and CDR2 is EKD. J lost 5 bases, V lost 0 bases, and 7 bases had no gene match. This CDR3 is 15 amino acids long. The CDR3 sequence is CACDTVGGLTDKLIF. The DNA for the CDR3 is TGTGCCTGTGACACCGTTGGGGGATTGACTGATAAACTCATCTTT.

This chain connects TRDV1 to TRDJ1, with 12 bases lining up with TRDD3. J lost 1 base, V lost 0 bases, and 21 bases had no gene match. The CDR3 spans 23 residues. Germline assignment: CDR1 TSWWSYY and CDR2 QGS. Here the CDR3 reads CALGELVSLPQAGGYAFTDKLIF. In DNA form, the CDR3 reads TGTGCTCTTGGGGAACTAGTCAGCCTACCACAGGCTGGGGGATACGCGTTCACCGATAAACTCATCTTT.

This clone was detected only a few times. The chain couples TRDV2 to TRDJ1; D is uncertain. Germline CDR1 is GEAIGNYY and CDR2 is EKD. Trimming took 0 bases from V and 3 from J, leaving 10 bases between them. The CDR3 contains 14 residues. The CDR3 DNA reads as TGTGCCTGTGACACCGTCGGGAGATCCGATAAACTCATCTTT. It translates to CACDTVGRSDKLIF.

This clone was counted between two and nine times. The chain joins TRDV1 to TRDJ1; D may be TRDD3 (8 bases). The CDR3 extends over 20 amino acids. The V gene's germline CDR1 is TSWWSYY and CDR2 QGS. The germline V and J ends were trimmed by 3 bases and 3 bases, with 29 bases remaining between them. The CDR3 protein is CALGESLPHRGTGGADKLIF. CDR3 nucleotides: TGTGCTCTTGGGGAGTCCCTTCCTCACAGGGGTACTGGGGGGGCCGATAAACTCATCTTT.

Within the sample, this clone is medium-sized (0.01 to 0.1%). Other DNA sequences in the same sample also yield this CDR3. The chain joins TRAV29/DV5 to TRDJ1; D is ambiguous. This CDR3 region has 18 residues. CDR1 is NSMFDY, CDR2 ISSIKDK, per germline. Trimming took 1 base from V and 1 from J, leaving 23 bases between them. The CDR3 region has the DNA TGTGCAGCAAGCCGGGTGTGGTGGATTGTGGGAGCCACCGATAAACTCATCTTT. Translated: CAASRVWWIVGATDKLIF.

This clone was counted a few times. A much larger clone differs from this one at a single base, so this may be a read error. The chain employs TRDV2 and TRDJ2; 12 positions agree with TRDD3. Germline CDR1 reads GEAIGNYY; CDR2 reads EKD. V trimming: 1 base; J trimming: 4 bases; junction bases outside the gene matches: 12. This CDR3 comprises 19 residues. In DNA, the CDR3 is TGTGCCTGTGACACAGTACTGGGGGATACCCGGGCTTCGACAGCACAACTCTTCTTT. Encoded protein: CACDTVLGDTRASTAQLFF.

Sample share makes this clone medium-sized (0.01 to 0.1%). The same CDR3 also results from other DNA sequences found in this sample. V is TRDV1 and J is TRDJ1; 10 positions match TRDD3. Looked up from germline, CDR1 is TSWWSYY and CDR2 is QGS. The CDR3 has 16 amino acids. J gave up 4 bases and V 0 bases, and 5 bases lay outside the gene matches. The CDR3 sequence is CALGELLGDKGDKLIF. The CDR3 bases are TGTGCTCTTGGGGAACTCCTGGGGGATAAAGGCGATAAACTCATCTTT.

With respect to this clone: One base away lies a much larger clone, so this may be a sequencing read error. CDR3 residues: CACDTTFGIRGTGGPKYTDKLIF. The CDR3 nucleotides read TGTGCCTGTGACACCACGTTTGGGATCCGCGGGACCGGGGGTCCAAAGTACACCGATAAACTCATCTTT. J is TRDJ1 and V is TRDV2; maybe TRDD3 (5 bases). TCRdb gives no J gene; it was assigned here by matching the DNA to germline. The CDR3 length is 23 residues. Trimming cost V 0 bases and J 0 bases, with 34 bases left between them. CDR1 and CDR2 (germline): GEAIGNYY, EKD.

This clone is labeled as medium-sized. The chain combines TRDV2 with TRDJ2; the match to TRDD3 covers 9 bases. V lost 2 bases and J lost 4; bases outside the gene matches: 4. The CDR3 runs 15 residues. Germline CDR1 GEAIGNYY, CDR2 EKD. In nucleotides, the CDR3 is TGTGCCTGTGACAGACTACTGGGGGAGACAGCACAACTCTTCTTT. This translates into CACDRLLGETAQLFF.

By share, this clone ranks as medium-sized (0.01 to 0.1%). This chain uses TRDV2 with TRDJ1; TRDD3 agrees at 9 bases. Trimming removed 4 bases from V and 0 bases from J; junction bases left unmatched: 11. CDR1 is GEAIGNYY and CDR2 is EKD in the germline V gene. The CDR3 runs to 17 residues. CDR3 in DNA: TGTGCCTGTGATCGCGTAGGGGGATACCCGTACACCGATAAACTCATCTTT. Its translation is CACDRVGGYPYTDKLIF.

By frequency in the sample, this clone is medium-sized. The CDR3 spells CACESLGDTTAQLFF. CDR3 in DNA: TGTGCCTGTGAGTCCCTGGGGGATACGACAGCACAACTCTTCTTT. The chain employs TRDV2 and TRDJ2; 11 nucleotides agree with TRDD3. Germline-derived CDR1 and CDR2 are GEAIGNYY and EKD. J gave up 4 bases and V 4 bases, and 4 bases lay outside the gene matches. CDR3 length: 15 residues.

This clone was found a few times. This sequence may be a read error, since a much larger clone differs from it by one base. The chain carries TRDV2 and TRDJ1; possible D gene TRDD3, 5 bases. Trimming took 0 bases from V and 6 from J, leaving 19 bases between them. Germline values: CDR1 GEAIGNYY, CDR2 EKD. CDR3 size: 16 residues. The CDR3 coding sequence is TGTGCCTGTGACACCGTTGGTGGGGCTTTAACCAATAAACTCATCTTT. Translating it yields CACDTVGGALTNKLIF.

Points on this clone: A read error may explain this, as a much larger clone is one base away. V usage is TRDV2 and J usage is TRDJ1; 12 positions match TRDD3. The CDR3 has 18 residues. Germline CDR1 GEAIGNYY, CDR2 EKD. The J segment lost 3 bases and the V segment lost 1 base, leaving 11 bases of the junction unmatched. The CDR3: CACDTVPGTGGYSDKLIF. DNA of the CDR3: TGTGCCTGTGACACTGTTCCGGGAACTGGGGGATACTCCGATAAACTCATCTTT.

By sample share, this clone is large. The chain is built from TRDV2 and TRDJ2; 8 bases map to TRDD3. This CDR3 contains 17 residues. The V and J ends lost 1 base and 1 base, in that order; junction bases with no gene match: 7. Germline V gene sequence: CDR1 GEAIGNYY, CDR2 EKD. CDR3 in amino acids: CACDTLSGGSLTAQLFF. CDR3 DNA sequence: TGTGCCTGTGACACGCTTTCTGGGGGAAGTTTGACAGCACAACTCTTCTTT.

Regarding this clone: The sample has other DNA sequences that encode this CDR3 too. The J gene is TRDJ1, the V gene TRDV1; weak D call: TRDD2 (9 bases). V lost 0 bases, J lost 2 bases, and 25 bases lay in between. This CDR3 has 20 residues. CDR1 TSWWSYY and CDR2 QGS come from the germline V gene. In nucleotides, the CDR3 is TGTGCTCTTGGGGAACTAGGTTCCTTCCTACGGGGGGATAGAACCGATAAACTCATCTTT. This translates into CALGELGSFLRGDRTDKLIF.

This clone appeared a few times. The chain carries TRDV2 and TRDJ1; 8 bases fit TRDD3. Germline values: CDR1 GEAIGNYY, CDR2 EKD. This CDR3 spans 16 amino acids. With V trimmed by 0 bases and J by 0 bases, 5 bases remained unmatched. CDR3 nucleotide sequence: TGTGCCTGTGACACCCTCTGGGGGACGTACACCGATAAACTCATCTTT. The encoded protein is CACDTLWGTYTDKLIF.